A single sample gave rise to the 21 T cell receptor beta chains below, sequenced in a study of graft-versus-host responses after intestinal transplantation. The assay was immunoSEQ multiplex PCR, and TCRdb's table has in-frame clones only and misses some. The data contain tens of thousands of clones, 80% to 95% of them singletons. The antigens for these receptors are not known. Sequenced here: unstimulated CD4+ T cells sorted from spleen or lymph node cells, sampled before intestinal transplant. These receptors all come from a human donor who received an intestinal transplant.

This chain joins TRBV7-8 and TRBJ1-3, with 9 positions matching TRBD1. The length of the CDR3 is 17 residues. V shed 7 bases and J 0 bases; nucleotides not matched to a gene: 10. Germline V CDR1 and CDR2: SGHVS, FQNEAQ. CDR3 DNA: TGTGCCAGCACCCCCGGGACAGGGCTCCACTCTGGAAACACCATATATTTT. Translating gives CASTPGTGLHSGNTIYF.

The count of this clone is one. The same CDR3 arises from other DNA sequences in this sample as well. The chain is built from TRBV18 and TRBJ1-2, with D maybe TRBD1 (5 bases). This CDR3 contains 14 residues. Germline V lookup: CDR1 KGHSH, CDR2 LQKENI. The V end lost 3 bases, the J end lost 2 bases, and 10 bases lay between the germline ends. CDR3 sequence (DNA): TGTGCCAGCTCACCGGGACGACTCAACTATGGCTACACCTTC. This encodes CASSPGRLNYGYTF.

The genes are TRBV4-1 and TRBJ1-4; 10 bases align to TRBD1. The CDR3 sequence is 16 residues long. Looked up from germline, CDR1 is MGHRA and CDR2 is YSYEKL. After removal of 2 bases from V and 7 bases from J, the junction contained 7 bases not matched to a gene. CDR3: CASSQTWTGGIEKLFF. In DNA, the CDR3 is TGCGCCAGCAGCCAAACTTGGACAGGGGGTATTGAAAAACTGTTTTTT.

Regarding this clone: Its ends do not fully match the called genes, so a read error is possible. The CDR3 bases are TGTGCCAGCAGTTTAGTGCTAGCGGGGGGAGAGACCCAGTACTTC. This encodes CASSLVLAGGETQYF. This rearrangement joins TRBV7-4 to TRBJ2-5; 11 nucleotides agree with TRBD2. Germline V CDR1 and CDR2: SGHVT, SQSDAQ. CDR3 length: 15 amino acids.

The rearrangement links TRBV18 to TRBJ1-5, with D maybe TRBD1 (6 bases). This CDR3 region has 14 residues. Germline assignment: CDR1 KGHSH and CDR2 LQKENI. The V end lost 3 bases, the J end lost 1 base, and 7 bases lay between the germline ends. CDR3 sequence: CASSPGQSNQPQHF. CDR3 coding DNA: TGTGCCAGCTCACCCGGACAGAGCAATCAGCCCCAGCATTTT.

In nucleotides, the CDR3 is TGTGCCTGGAGTGGTGGCGGGGGGGAGACCCAGTACTTC. It is translated as CAWSGGGGETQYF. This rearrangement joins TRBV30 to TRBJ2-5; 8 nucleotides align to TRBD2. The CDR3 runs to 13 residues. V shed 1 base, J shed 5 bases, and the junction held 3 bases outside the gene matches. The germline V gene encodes CDR1 GTSNPN and CDR2 SVGIG (reference sequence).

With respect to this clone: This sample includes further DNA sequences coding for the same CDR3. The CDR3 DNA follows: TGTGCCAGCAGCTTAGATCGGGACAGGCCTTCTATGCATGGCTACACCTTC. Translation: CASSLDRDRPSMHGYTF. The chain uses TRBV11-2 and TRBJ1-2; TRBD1 aligns across 8 bases. The V gene end was trimmed by 0 bases and the J gene end by 6 bases; junction bases not matched to a gene: 12. In germline, CDR1 is SGHAT, CDR2 FQNNGV. This CDR3 spans 17 amino acids.

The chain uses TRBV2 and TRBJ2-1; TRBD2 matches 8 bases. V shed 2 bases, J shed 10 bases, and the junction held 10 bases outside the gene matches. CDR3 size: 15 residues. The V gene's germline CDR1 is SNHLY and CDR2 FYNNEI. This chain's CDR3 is CASSERSGRAREQFF. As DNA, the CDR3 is TGTGCCAGCAGTGAAAGGAGCGGGAGAGCTCGGGAGCAGTTCTTC.

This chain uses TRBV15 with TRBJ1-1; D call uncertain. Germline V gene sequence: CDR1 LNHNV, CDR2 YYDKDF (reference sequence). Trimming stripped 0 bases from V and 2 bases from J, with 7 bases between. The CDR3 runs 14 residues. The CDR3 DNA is TGTGCCACCAGCAGAGAATCGCGAAACACTGAAGCTTTCTTT. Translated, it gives CATSRESRNTEAFF.

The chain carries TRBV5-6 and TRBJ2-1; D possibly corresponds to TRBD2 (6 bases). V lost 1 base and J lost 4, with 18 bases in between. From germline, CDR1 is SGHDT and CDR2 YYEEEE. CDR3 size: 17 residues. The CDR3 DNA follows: TGTGCCAGCAGCTTGTTGGGAACGGGAGTTGGGTACAATGAGCAGTTCTTC. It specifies CASSLLGTGVGYNEQFF.

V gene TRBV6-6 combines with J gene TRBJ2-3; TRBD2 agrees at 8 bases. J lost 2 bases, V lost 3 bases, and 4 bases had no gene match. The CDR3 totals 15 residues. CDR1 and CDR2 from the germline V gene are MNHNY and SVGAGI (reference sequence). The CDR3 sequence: CASSYRTSLTDTQYF. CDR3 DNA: TGTGCCAGCAGTTATCGGACTAGCCTCACAGATACGCAGTATTTT.

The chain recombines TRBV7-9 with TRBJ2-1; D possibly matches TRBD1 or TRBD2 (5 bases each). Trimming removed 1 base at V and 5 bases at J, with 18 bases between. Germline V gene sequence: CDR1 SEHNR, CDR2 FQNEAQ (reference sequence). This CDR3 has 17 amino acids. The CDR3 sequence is CASSLGVSTGRNNEQFF. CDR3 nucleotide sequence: TGTGCCAGCAGCTTAGGAGTTTCCACGGGACGGAACAATGAGCAGTTCTTC.

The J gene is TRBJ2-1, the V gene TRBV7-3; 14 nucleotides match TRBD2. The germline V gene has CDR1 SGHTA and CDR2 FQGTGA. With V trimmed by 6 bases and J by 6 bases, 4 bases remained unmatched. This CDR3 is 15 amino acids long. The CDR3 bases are TGTGCCAGCAGTAGGGGACTAGCGGGAGCCAATGAGCAGTTCTTC. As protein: CASSRGLAGANEQFF.

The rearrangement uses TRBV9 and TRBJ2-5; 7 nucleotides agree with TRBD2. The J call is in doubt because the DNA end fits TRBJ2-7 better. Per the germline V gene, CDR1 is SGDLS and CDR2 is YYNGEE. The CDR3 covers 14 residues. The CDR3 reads CASSVAGLDYEQYF. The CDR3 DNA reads TGTGCCAGCAGCGTAGCTGGACTAGACTACGAGCAGTACTTC.

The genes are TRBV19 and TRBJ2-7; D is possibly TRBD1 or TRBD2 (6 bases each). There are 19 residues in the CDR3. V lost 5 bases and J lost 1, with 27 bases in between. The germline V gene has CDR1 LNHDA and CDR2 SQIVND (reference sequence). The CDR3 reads CASSPNRAGPGVGSYEQYF. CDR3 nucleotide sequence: TGTGCCAGTAGTCCAAACAGGGCAGGTCCGGGAGTGGGGTCCTACGAGCAGTACTTC.

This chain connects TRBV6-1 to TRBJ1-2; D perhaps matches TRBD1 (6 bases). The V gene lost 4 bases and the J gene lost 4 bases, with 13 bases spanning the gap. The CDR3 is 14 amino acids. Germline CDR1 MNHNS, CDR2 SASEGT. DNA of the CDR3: TGTGCCAGCAGTGTGGATAGGGGGTCCTATGGCTACACCTTC. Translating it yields CASSVDRGSYGYTF.

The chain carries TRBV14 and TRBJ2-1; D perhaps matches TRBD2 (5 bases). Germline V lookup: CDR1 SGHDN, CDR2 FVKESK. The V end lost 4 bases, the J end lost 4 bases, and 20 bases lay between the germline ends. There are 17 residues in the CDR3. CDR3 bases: TGTGCCAGCAGCCCAGAGGGTTGGCCCAAGACTTACAATGAGCAGTTCTTC. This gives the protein CASSPEGWPKTYNEQFF.

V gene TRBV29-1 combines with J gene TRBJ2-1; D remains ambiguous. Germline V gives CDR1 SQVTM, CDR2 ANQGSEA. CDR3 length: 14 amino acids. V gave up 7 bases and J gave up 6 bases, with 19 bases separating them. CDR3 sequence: CSAGLWILGNEQFF. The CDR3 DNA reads TGCAGCGCCGGGCTTTGGATCCTCGGCAATGAGCAGTTCTTC.

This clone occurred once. CDR3 sequence (DNA): TGTGCCAGCAGTAACAGGGTCCCGAACACCGGGGAGCTGTTTTTT. The encoded protein is CASSNRVPNTGELFF. The chain combines TRBV13 with TRBJ2-2, with D possibly being TRBD1 (6 bases). V lost 6 bases and J lost 0, with 11 bases in between. CDR3 length: 15 amino acids. Germline values: CDR1 PRHDT, CDR2 FYEKMQ (reference sequence).

CDR3 in DNA: TGCGCCAGCAGCTCCTTAGCGGGAGGGGATGCAGATACGCAGTATTTT. Its protein is CASSSLAGGDADTQYF. The V call is TRBV5-1, the J call TRBJ2-3; the match to TRBD2 covers 11 bases. This CDR3 region has 16 residues. CDR1 SGHRS and CDR2 YFSETQ come from the germline V gene. Trimming removed 3 bases from V and 4 bases from J; junction bases left unmatched: 7.

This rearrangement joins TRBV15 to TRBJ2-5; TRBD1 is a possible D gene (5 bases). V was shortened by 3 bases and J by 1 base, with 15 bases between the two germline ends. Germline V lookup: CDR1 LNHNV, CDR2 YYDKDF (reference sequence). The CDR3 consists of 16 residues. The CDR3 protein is CATSSQYAGFQETQYF. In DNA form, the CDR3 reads TGTGCCACCAGCAGCCAATATGCAGGGTTCCAAGAGACCCAGTACTTC. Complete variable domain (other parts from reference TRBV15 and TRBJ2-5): DAMVIQNPRYQVTQFGKPVTLSCSQTLNHNVMYWYQQKSSQAPKLLFHYYDKDFNNEADTPDNFQSRRPNTSFCFLDIRSPGLGDTAMYLCATSSQYAGFQETQYFGPGTRLLVL.